A selection of T cell receptor beta chains follows, all from one sample in a study of blood T cells in healthy people across ages. MiXCR, run by TCRdb on the 5' RACE reads, gives a single entry per CDR3 protein. Here the sample spans under 1 million distinct CDR3 sequences, more than 40% being singletons. Sequenced input: blood. The receptors were gathered from a man aged 55-75 years in good health. CDR3s include the opening cysteine and the closing phenylalanine or tryptophan. The D gene is left open where the match is weak. Clone size appears in some rows only: once, few, many, or a class for an expanded clone.

length: 14; size: few; D: TRBD1; V: TRBV14; J: TRBJ1-2; CDR3: CASSQEAGQGGYTF; DNA: TGTGCCAGCAGCCAAGAGGCGGGACAGGGGGGCTACACCTTC
length: 14; size: -; D: TRBD1; V: TRBV6-5; J: TRBJ2-1; CDR3: CASTPGTGPNEQFF; DNA: TGTGCCAGCACCCCCGGGACAGGCCCCAATGAGCAGTTCTTC
length: 15; size: -; D: -; V: TRBV20-1; J: TRBJ2-5; CDR3: CSAQTLVGGQETQYF; DNA: TGCAGTGCCCAAACCCTCGTAGGGGGCCAAGAGACCCAGTACTTC
length: 16; size: -; D: TRBD1; V: TRBV5-5; J: TRBJ1-4; CDR3: CASSSSLGTGDEKLFF; DNA: TGTGCCAGCAGCTCAAGCCTCGGGACAGGGGATGAAAAACTGTTTTTT
length: 15; size: -; D: TRBD2; V: TRBV20-1; J: TRBJ2-1; CDR3: CSSSRASGSYNEQFF; DNA: TGCAGCTCATCTCGGGCTAGCGGGTCATACAATGAGCAGTTCTTC
length: 13; size: once; D: -; V: TRBV18; J: TRBJ2-7; CDR3: CASSPGSIGEQYF; DNA: TGTGCCAGCTCACCAGGAAGTATCGGCGAGCAGTACTTC
length: 14; size: once; D: -; V: TRBV12-3/TRBV12-4; J: TRBJ1-1; CDR3: CASKWDTLNTEAFF; DNA: TGTGCCAGCAAATGGGACACCTTGAACACTGAAGCTTTCTTT
length: 16; size: -; D: TRBD2; V: TRBV25-1; J: TRBJ2-5; CDR3: CASSEILAGAQETQYF; DNA: TGTGCCAGCAGCGAAATCCTAGCGGGGGCCCAAGAGACCCAGTACTTC
length: 15; size: -; D: TRBD1; V: TRBV7-9; J: TRBJ1-2; CDR3: CASSRRQGPNYGYTF; DNA: TGTGCCAGCAGTAGAAGACAGGGGCCTAACTATGGCTACACCTTC
length: 15; size: -; D: -; V: TRBV6-2/TRBV6-3; J: TRBJ2-1; CDR3: CASSKHSGGSNEQFF; DNA: TGTGCCAGCAGTAAACACTCGGGGGGCTCCAATGAGCAGTTCTTC
length: 17; size: -; D: TRBD2; V: TRBV7-9; J: TRBJ2-1; CDR3: CASSLVAGGSSYNEQFF; DNA: TGTGCCAGCAGCTTAGTCGCGGGGGGGAGCTCCTACAATGAGCAGTTCTTC
length: 14; size: -; D: TRBD1; V: TRBV5-1; J: TRBJ2-1; CDR3: CASSGGTGGNEQFF; DNA: TGCGCCAGCAGCGGAGGGACAGGGGGTAATGAGCAGTTCTTC
length: 19; size: -; D: TRBD1; V: TRBV4-1; J: TRBJ2-1; CDR3: CASSTGQGGALGGKETQFF; DNA: TGCGCCAGCAGCACGGGACAGGGGGGCGCCTTGGGAGGGAAAGAGACCCAGTTCTTC
length: 16; size: -; D: -; V: TRBV7-2; J: TRBJ2-3; CDR3: CASSPPRTQSTDTQYF; DNA: TGTGCCAGCAGCCCGCCTAGGACACAAAGCACAGATACGCAGTATTTT
length: 14; size: few; D: -; V: TRBV7-8; J: TRBJ1-2; CDR3: CASSSHTKSLEYTF; DNA: TGTGCCAGCAGCTCACACACAAAATCCCTCGAATACACCTTC
length: 14; size: -; D: TRBD1; V: TRBV6-1; J: TRBJ2-1; CDR3: CASNGQAGYGEQFF; DNA: TGTGCCAGCAACGGACAGGCCGGGTATGGTGAGCAGTTCTTC
length: 16; size: -; D: TRBD1; V: TRBV5-6; J: TRBJ1-1; CDR3: CASSLVRTGSNTEAFF; DNA: TGTGCCAGCAGCTTGGTGAGGACAGGGTCGAACACTGAAGCTTTCTTT
length: 12; size: few; D: -; V: TRBV7-9; J: TRBJ2-7; CDR3: CASLRTTYEQYF; DNA: TGTGCCAGCCTCCGGACAACCTACGAGCAGTACTTC
length: 12; size: many; D: -; V: TRBV20-1; J: TRBJ2-7; CDR3: CSAPGARYEQYF; DNA: TGCAGTGCACCCGGGGCTCGCTACGAGCAGTACTTC
length: 14; size: -; D: -; V: TRBV24-1; J: TRBJ2-5; CDR3: CATSATGREETQYF; DNA: TGTGCCACCAGTGCTACAGGGAGGGAGGAGACCCAGTACTTC
length: 15; size: -; D: TRBD2; V: TRBV11-3; J: TRBJ2-3; CDR3: CASSLSSGGGDTQYF; DNA: TGTGCCAGCAGCTTGTCAAGCGGGGGGGGAGATACGCAGTATTTT
length: 13; size: few; D: -; V: TRBV12-5; J: TRBJ1-2; CDR3: CASGADAFYGYTF; DNA: TGTGCTAGTGGTGCCGACGCTTTCTATGGCTACACCTTC
length: 13; size: -; D: -; V: TRBV9; J: TRBJ2-3; CDR3: CASSEEAAGTQYF; DNA: TGTGCCAGCAGCGAGGAGGCAGCGGGTACGCAGTATTTT
length: 14; size: few; D: -; V: TRBV20-1; J: TRBJ1-4; CDR3: CSAKSGRINEKLFF; DNA: TGCAGTGCGAAATCCGGGCGGATTAATGAAAAACTGTTTTTT
length: 13; size: few; D: -; V: TRBV2; J: TRBJ2-5; CDR3: CASRGDSGETQYF; DNA: TGTGCCAGCAGAGGGGACTCCGGGGAGACCCAGTACTTC
length: 14; size: few; D: -; V: TRBV6-6; J: TRBJ2-7; CDR3: CASRMAGGLYEQYF; DNA: TGTGCCAGCAGGATGGCAGGAGGGCTTTACGAGCAGTACTTC
length: 13; size: -; D: -; V: TRBV12-3/TRBV12-4; J: TRBJ2-3; CDR3: CASCEGYTDTQYF; DNA: TGTGCCAGCTGTGAGGGCTACACAGATACGCAGTATTTT
length: 16; size: -; D: -; V: TRBV7-8; J: TRBJ1-5; CDR3: CASSSRRGFSNQPQHF; DNA: TGTGCCAGCAGCTCCCGCAGGGGATTTAGCAATCAGCCCCAGCATTTT
length: 12; size: -; D: -; V: TRBV2; J: TRBJ2-1; CDR3: CASSAPAYEQFF; DNA: TGTGCCAGCAGTGCGCCCGCGTATGAGCAGTTCTTC
length: 14; size: -; D: -; V: TRBV6-5; J: TRBJ1-5; CDR3: CASEQGLGNQPQHF; DNA: TGTGCCAGCGAGCAGGGATTGGGCAATCAGCCCCAGCATTTT
length: 18; size: few; D: TRBD2; V: TRBV7-6; J: TRBJ2-3; CDR3: CASSLVGSGVNRGDTQYF; DNA: TGTGCCAGCAGCTTAGTAGGTAGCGGGGTGAATCGAGGAGATACGCAGTATTTT
length: 15; size: -; D: -; V: TRBV12-3/TRBV12-4; J: TRBJ2-7; CDR3: CASSLGGSHSYEQYF; DNA: TGTGCCAGCAGTTTAGGGGGCTCGCACTCCTACGAGCAGTACTTC
length: 15; size: -; D: TRBD2; V: TRBV7-2; J: TRBJ2-1; CDR3: CASSFLAGTYNEQFF; DNA: TGTGCCAGCAGCTTCCTAGCGGGGACTTACAATGAGCAGTTCTTC
length: 14; size: -; D: -; V: TRBV11-2; J: TRBJ1-4; CDR3: CASRKDRVGEKLFF; DNA: TGTGCCAGCAGGAAGGACAGAGTCGGAGAAAAACTGTTTTTT
length: 14; size: -; D: TRBD1; V: TRBV10-3; J: TRBJ2-7; CDR3: CAISPGTGSYEQYF; DNA: TGTGCCATCAGTCCCGGGACAGGATCCTACGAGCAGTACTTC